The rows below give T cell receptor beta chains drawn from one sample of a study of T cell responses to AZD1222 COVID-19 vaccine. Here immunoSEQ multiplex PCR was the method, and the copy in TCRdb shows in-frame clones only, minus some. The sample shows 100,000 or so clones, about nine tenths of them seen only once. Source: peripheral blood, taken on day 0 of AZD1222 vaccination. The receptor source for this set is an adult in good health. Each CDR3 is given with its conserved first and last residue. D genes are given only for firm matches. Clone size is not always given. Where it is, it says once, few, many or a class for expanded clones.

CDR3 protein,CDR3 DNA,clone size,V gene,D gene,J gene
CASSLFGAQETQYF,TGTGCCAGCAGCTTATTTGGCGCGCAAGAGACCCAGTACTTC,NA,TRBV7-9,NA,TRBJ2-5
CASSSSRRGKAFF,TGTGCCAGCAGCTCATCACGCAGGGGGAAAGCTTTCTTT,NA,TRBV11-2,TRBD1,TRBJ1-1
CASSLRGGEQFF,TGTGCCAGCAGTCTCAGGGGAGGTGAGCAGTTCTTC,NA,TRBV5-6,NA,TRBJ2-1
CASSLYPVPTDTQYF,TGTGCCAGCAGCTTGTATCCGGTTCCCACAGATACGCAGTATTTT,NA,TRBV5-4,NA,TRBJ2-3
CASTRGGASTLTDTQYF,TGTGCCAGCACAAGGGGGGGAGCCTCCACACTCACAGATACGCAGTATTTT,NA,TRBV27,NA,TRBJ2-3
CAWSADRASGNTIYF,TGTGCCTGGAGTGCGGACAGGGCATCTGGAAACACCATATATTTT,NA,TRBV30,TRBD1,TRBJ1-3
CASSAGTSGGFETQYF,TGCGCCAGCAGCGCTGGCACTAGCGGGGGTTTTGAGACCCAGTACTTC,NA,TRBV5-1,TRBD2,TRBJ2-5
CASSFPVGTQYF,TGTGCCAGCAGCTTTCCCGTGGGGACCCAGTACTTC,NA,TRBV7-2,NA,TRBJ2-5
CASSLEVRVTEAFF,TGTGCCAGCAGCTTAGAAGTCAGGGTCACTGAAGCTTTCTTT,NA,TRBV28,NA,TRBJ1-1
CASSHRGGELFF,TGTGCCAGCAGCCACCGGGGCGGGGAGCTGTTTTTT,NA,TRBV7-9,NA,TRBJ2-2
CASSLGPGSNYGYTF,TGTGCCAGCAGCTTAGGTCCGGGTTCTAACTATGGCTACACCTTC,NA,TRBV7-9,NA,TRBJ1-2
CSAEEGPYGYTF,TGCAGCGCTGAAGAGGGGCCCTATGGCTACACCTTC,NA,TRBV29-1,NA,TRBJ1-2
CASSGGRPPTDTQYF,TGTGCCAGCAGCGGGGGACGGCCCCCCACAGATACGCAGTATTTT,NA,TRBV9,NA,TRBJ2-3
CASSWSGGTEAFF,TGTGCCAGCAGTTGGAGCGGGGGCACTGAAGCTTTCTTT,NA,TRBV27,NA,TRBJ1-1
CSASTGGESNSPLHF,TGCAGTGCTAGTACCGGGGGCGAGTCGAATTCACCCCTCCACTTT,few,TRBV20-1,NA,TRBJ1-6
CASRQRNTEAFF,TGTGCCAGCAGGCAACGGAACACTGAAGCTTTCTTT,NA,TRBV6-5,NA,TRBJ1-1
CASSLKGLRGVTDTQYF,TGCGCCAGCAGCTTGAAGGGTTTGAGAGGGGTTACAGATACGCAGTATTTT,once,TRBV5-1,NA,TRBJ2-3
CASSPPGGVWTQYF,TGTGCCAGCAGTCCTCCCGGGGGGGTTTGGACGCAGTATTTT,NA,TRBV28,TRBD2,TRBJ2-3
CASTDRNYGYTF,TGTGCCAGCACCGACAGGAACTATGGCTACACCTTC,NA,TRBV28,NA,TRBJ1-2
CASIRVGNTEAFF,TGTGCCAGCATTCGGGTGGGGAACACTGAAGCTTTCTTT,NA,TRBV6-5,NA,TRBJ1-1
CASSLAGGEAFF,TGTGCCAGCAGTCTCGCCGGGGGTGAAGCTTTCTTT,NA,TRBV7-9,NA,TRBJ1-1
CASSQGYGYTF,TGCGCCAGCAGCCAAGGGTATGGCTACACCTTC,few,TRBV4-1,NA,TRBJ1-2
CASMREEHYGYTF,TGTGCCAGCATGAGGGAGGAGCACTATGGCTACACCTTC,NA,TRBV7-9,NA,TRBJ1-2
CASSLLGENTEAFF,TGTGCCAGCAGCTTACTAGGGGAGAACACTGAAGCTTTCTTT,NA,TRBV7-6,NA,TRBJ1-1
CASSTHRDSLSYGYTF,TGTGCCAGCAGTACCCACCGGGACAGTCTGTCCTATGGCTACACCTTC,NA,TRBV28,TRBD1,TRBJ1-2
CASSPQGRAGNTIYF,TGTGCCAGCAGCCCTCAAGGCAGGGCGGGAAACACCATATATTTT,NA,TRBV7-6,NA,TRBJ1-3
CASSSLQLFEAFF,TGTGCCAGCAGTTCGTTACAGCTTTTTGAAGCTTTCTTT,once,TRBV27,NA,TRBJ1-1
CASSMDGDQPQHF,TGTGCCAGTAGTATGGACGGAGATCAGCCCCAGCATTTT,NA,TRBV19,NA,TRBJ1-5
CASSEFTGELFF,TGCGCCAGCAGTGAGTTTACAGGGGAGCTGTTTTTT,NA,TRBV10-2,NA,TRBJ2-2
CASSRGGRLDTQYF,TGTGCCAGCAGCCGCGGGGGCCGCCTGGATACGCAGTATTTT,NA,TRBV6-5,NA,TRBJ2-3
CASSSTGSSYNSPLHF,TGTGCCAGCAGTTCAACGGGGAGCTCCTATAATTCACCCCTCCACTTT,NA,TRBV7-6,NA,TRBJ1-6
CAISDTGGLKNIQYF,TGTGCCATCAGCGACACAGGGGGCTTAAAAAACATTCAGTACTTC,NA,TRBV10-3,TRBD1,TRBJ2-4
CASSPTGSRDEQYF,TGTGCCAGCAGCCCGACAGGGAGCAGGGACGAGCAGTACTTC,NA,TRBV7-9,TRBD1,TRBJ2-7
CASSHLAGGIHYEQYF,TGCGCCAGCAGCCACCTTGCCGGGGGTATCCACTACGAGCAGTACTTC,NA,TRBV4-1,NA,TRBJ2-7
CASSQGPYYGYTF,TGTGCCAGCAGCCAGGGGCCTTACTATGGCTACACCTTC,NA,TRBV3-1/TRBV3-2,NA,TRBJ1-2
CASSKVSRILEAFF,TGTGCCAGCAGCAAAGTAAGTCGGATTCTTGAAGCTTTCTTT,NA,TRBV21-1,NA,TRBJ1-1
CASRVDGEGEQFF,TGTGCCAGCAGAGTGGATGGGGAGGGTGAGCAGTTCTTC,NA,TRBV2,TRBD2,TRBJ2-1
CASSPPQGAPGGYTF,TGCGCCAGCAGCCCTCCCCAGGGGGCGCCGGGTGGCTACACCTTC,NA,TRBV4-1,TRBD1,TRBJ1-2
CASSPDRGLAHGYTF,TGTGCCAGCAGCCCCGACAGGGGGCTTGCGCATGGCTACACCTTC,NA,TRBV5-4,TRBD1,TRBJ1-2
CASSLAWVTEAFF,TGTGCCAGCAGCTTAGCGTGGGTCACTGAAGCTTTCTTT,few,TRBV7-8,NA,TRBJ1-1
CASSASIRNLGSYGYTF,TGTGCCAGCAGTGCCTCGATCAGGAATTTGGGATCCTATGGCTACACCTTC,NA,TRBV28,NA,TRBJ1-2
CASSLSGAKEKLFF,TGTGCCAGCAGCTTATCAGGGGCTAAGGAAAAACTGTTTTTT,few,TRBV7-8,NA,TRBJ1-4
CVRSPGLRDLGNTIYF,TGTGTCAGAAGCCCGGGACTGCGAGATCTTGGAAACACCATATATTTT,NA,TRBV7-5,NA,TRBJ1-3
CASAGVNEKLFF,TGTGCCAGCGCAGGGGTGAATGAAAAACTGTTTTTT,few,TRBV28,NA,TRBJ1-4
CASSGWDDSGNTIYF,TGTGCCAGCAGCGGGTGGGATGACTCTGGAAACACCATATATTTT,NA,TRBV9,NA,TRBJ1-3
CASSPRWGGGKMNTEAFF,TGTGCCAGCAGCCCCCGGTGGGGTGGCGGAAAGATGAACACTGAAGCTTTCTTT,NA,TRBV11-2,NA,TRBJ1-1
CSVKGQSPLFTEAFF,TGCAGCGTGAAGGGACAGAGCCCCTTATTCACTGAAGCTTTCTTT,NA,TRBV29-1,TRBD1,TRBJ1-1
CASTMEDTVEAFF,TGTGCCAGCACCATGGAGGATACGGTTGAAGCTTTCTTT,NA,TRBV28,NA,TRBJ1-1
CASSGNTGELFF,TGTGCCAGCAGCGGGAACACCGGGGAGCTGTTTTTT,NA,TRBV11-3,NA,TRBJ2-2
CASSYSKVTEAFF,TGTGCCAGCAGTTACTCGAAGGTTACTGAAGCTTTCTTT,NA,TRBV6-5,NA,TRBJ1-1
CASSRGGISYNEQFF,TGTGCCAGCAGCCGGGGGGGGATCTCCTACAATGAGCAGTTCTTC,once,TRBV11-2,TRBD2,TRBJ2-1